A selection of T cell receptor beta chains follows, all from one sample in a study of blood T cell repertoires in COVID-19. Sequenced by immunoSEQ multiplex PCR; TCRdb stores in-frame clones only, minus some. The repertoire holds under 95,000 clones, with 65% to 90% as singletons. Source material: peripheral blood. These TCRs come from a man aged 45-65 years with COVID-19, enrolled during active disease. Each CDR3 is given without its conserved first and last residue. The order of the fields is clone size, V gene, CDR3 protein. Clone size is not always given. Where it is, it says once, few, many or a class for expanded clones.

NA TRBV6-1 ASSERGRSYNSPLH
few TRBV29-1 SVAGTPSMNTEAF
NA TRBV9 ASTQGFDGNEQF
NA TRBV27 ASSSGGQGQPQH
NA TRBV5-1 ASSLRTGGSEKLF
NA TRBV1 TSSQACLPGREGSYEQY
NA TRBV3-1/TRBV3-2 ASSDWGEDGNTIY
NA TRBV7-9 ASSWGQDNQPQH
NA TRBV19 ASSIGRRVNTEAF
NA TRBV27 ASSSTGWSYNEQF
NA TRBV10-3 AISESSVEGQPQH
NA TRBV6-5 ASMRDRAYEQY
NA TRBV7-2 ATSKKGDTEAF
NA TRBV19 ASSMTISSGNTIY
NA TRBV28 ASRGWAYEQY
NA TRBV6-5 ASRGTGPQETQY
NA TRBV4-2 ASSQEGGANEKLF
NA TRBV5-6 ASSFGTSVHEQY
once TRBV5-5 ASRRGVGLLYGYT
NA TRBV19 ASSAGALGAEAF
NA TRBV28 ASSLNPQASNTEAF
NA TRBV18 ASSLSGTSSDTQY
NA TRBV28 ASSLLGPGVAF
NA TRBV7-2 ASSSFRGDGYT
NA TRBV6-5 ASTLWVGHYGYT
NA TRBV7-6 ASSGLSGGLAGSEQF
NA TRBV3-1/TRBV3-2 ASSQDGGTTNGIY
NA TRBV11-2 ASRALAGLYEQY
NA TRBV7-2 ASRYKGQGGTEAF
NA TRBV6-1 ASSDSGIYQPQH
NA TRBV30 AWSITTGLLGNIQY
NA TRBV3-1/TRBV3-2 ASSQLDRGRSPLH
NA TRBV30 AWSRVGYT